Below, one TCR beta chain is given with its context. Its antigen is not identified. While the first cohort had 600 to 850 subjects, the donors belonged to the separate validation cohort of 120 subjects. These data come from a study of cytomegalovirus exposure and HLA in healthy donors. Study-wide results and caveats: The study put some 160 TCR beta chains on its list as cytomegalovirus-associated. Under in vitro conditions, a few CMV-associated chains were confirmed as specific for CMV antigens.

Some clones are missing from TCRdb's copy, which holds only in-frame ones; the method was immunoSEQ multiplex PCR. This table holds over 200,000 clones, around four fifths found once. CDR3 size: 11 residues. Germline V lookup: CDR1 SGHDT, CDR2 YYEEEE. With 2 bases removed from V and 5 bases from J, the gap between germline ends came to 5 bases. The chain is built from TRBV5-6 and TRBJ2-7; D is unresolved. The sequenced sample consisted of PBMCs. This sequence originates from a woman younger than 35 in good health and CMV-seronegative. Here the CDR3 reads CASSFLDEQYF. In DNA form, the CDR3 reads TGTGCCAGCAGCTTTTTGGACGAGCAGTACTTC.